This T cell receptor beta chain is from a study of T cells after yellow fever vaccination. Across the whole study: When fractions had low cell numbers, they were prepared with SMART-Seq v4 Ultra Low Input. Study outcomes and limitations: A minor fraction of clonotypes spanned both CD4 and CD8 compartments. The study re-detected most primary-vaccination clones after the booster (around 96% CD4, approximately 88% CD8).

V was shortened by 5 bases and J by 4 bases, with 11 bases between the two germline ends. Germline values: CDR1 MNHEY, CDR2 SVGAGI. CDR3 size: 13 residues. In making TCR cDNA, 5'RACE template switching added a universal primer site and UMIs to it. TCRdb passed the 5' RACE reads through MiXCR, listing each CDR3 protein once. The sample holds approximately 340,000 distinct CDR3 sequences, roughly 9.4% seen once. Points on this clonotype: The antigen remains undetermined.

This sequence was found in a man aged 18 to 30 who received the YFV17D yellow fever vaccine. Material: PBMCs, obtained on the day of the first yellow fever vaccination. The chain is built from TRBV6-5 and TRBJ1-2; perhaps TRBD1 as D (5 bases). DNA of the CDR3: TGTGCCAGCAGTACCAGGGACCCCTATGGCTACACCTTC. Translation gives CASSTRDPYGYTF.